The 30 T cell receptor beta chains in this list originate from one sample, sequenced in a study of blood T cell repertoires in COVID-19. Only in-frame clones appear in the TCRdb table, and some are missing; sequencing was by immunoSEQ multiplex PCR. This repertoire shows some 59,000 clones, 65% to 85% found once; its top ten account for roughly 22%. Sequenced input: peripheral blood. Receptors were obtained from a man older than 75 with active or convalescent COVID-19.

The gene calls are TRBV28 and TRBJ2-7; D uncertain. Between the trimmed V and J ends, which lost 3 bases and 6 bases, there was a span of 9 bases. The CDR3 is 12 amino acids. Per germline, CDR1 MDHEN and CDR2 SYDVKM. CDR3 DNA: TGTGCCAGCAGTTTCTCAGTCAGCGAGCAGTACTTC. Its protein is CASSFSVSEQYF. The whole variable domain, remainder taken from reference TRBV28 and TRBJ2-7, is DVKVTQSSRYLVKRTGEKVFLECVQDMDHENMFWYRQDPGLGLRLIYFSYDVKMKEKGDIPEGYSVSREKKERFSLILESASTNQTSMYLCASSFSVSEQYFGPGTRLTVT.

CDR3 bases: TGTGCCAGTAGTATACGTGGTAGCGGGGGAAATACGCAGTATTTT. This sequence encodes CASSIRGSGGNTQYF. V and J are TRBV19 and TRBJ2-3, with 9 nucleotides matching TRBD2. The germline CDR1 and CDR2 sequences are LNHDA and SQIVND (reference sequence). After removal of 2 bases from V and 7 bases from J, the junction contained 7 bases not matched to a gene. The CDR3 runs 15 residues.

The V gene is TRBV2, the J gene TRBJ2-5; TRBD2 agrees at 7 bases. The germline V gene has CDR1 SNHLY and CDR2 FYNNEI. The CDR3 length is 16 residues. Trimming removed 7 bases from V and 1 base from J; junction bases left unmatched: 12. Written as DNA, the CDR3 is TGTGCCAGCAACCGAAGGGAGGGCATCCCCCAAGAGACCCAGTACTTC. This codes for CASNRREGIPQETQYF.

This clone was seen a handful of times. The CDR3 region has the DNA TGTGCCAGCAGCTTTACAGGGATTGGAACTGAAGCTTTCTTT. Amino acid sequence: CASSFTGIGTEAFF. The genes are TRBV11-2 and TRBJ1-1, with D perhaps matching TRBD1 (6 bases). The CDR3 is 14 residues long. V was pared by 3 bases and J by 5 bases, with 13 bases between. Germline V gives CDR1 SGHAT, CDR2 FQNNGV.

The chain joins TRBV29-1 to TRBJ2-2, with D unclear. Per germline, CDR1 SQVTM and CDR2 ANQGSEA. The V end lost 5 bases, the J end lost 1 base, and 8 bases lay between the germline ends. The CDR3 loop spans 13 amino acids. Written as DNA, the CDR3 is TGCAGCGTTACGGCAGGGAACACCGGGGAGCTGTTTTTT. Amino acid sequence: CSVTAGNTGELFF.

The chain has TRBV6-5 and TRBJ2-1; TRBD2 might be the D (6 bases). Trimming took off 7 bases at V and 6 bases at J, with 16 bases between the two ends. The CDR3 spans 14 residues. Germline V gene sequence: CDR1 MNHEY, CDR2 SVGAGI. DNA for the CDR3: TGTGCCAGCAATCCCGGAGGGTCATTCAATGAGCAGTTCTTC. It specifies CASNPGGSFNEQFF.

In this sample, this clone turned up once. CDR3 protein: CASRSLTGELFF. The CDR3 DNA reads TGTGCCAGCAGGAGTCTTACCGGGGAGCTGTTTTTT. The genes are TRBV2 and TRBJ2-2; D call uncertain. The germline V and J ends were trimmed by 6 bases and 5 bases, with 7 bases remaining between them. The CDR3 has 12 amino acids. Germline V CDR1 and CDR2: SNHLY, FYNNEI.

The genes are TRBV3-1 (or the pseudogene TRBV3-2) and TRBJ2-1; D call uncertain. The V end was cut by 6 bases, the J end by 0 bases, with 12 bases between. Germline V gene sequence: CDR1 LGHDT, CDR2 YNNKEL (reference sequence). The CDR3 contains 15 residues. DNA of the CDR3: TGTGCCAGCAGACCCAGCGTTAGCTCCTACAATGAGCAGTTCTTC. Translation: CASRPSVSSYNEQFF.

This clone was picked up many times. CDR3 sequence (DNA): TGCGCCAGCAGCCAAATGAGCGGGGGTTACAATGAGCAGTTCTTC. Encoded protein: CASSQMSGGYNEQFF. This sequence joins TRBV4-1 and TRBJ2-1; TRBD2 matches 8 bases. The length of the CDR3 is 15 residues. Germline V gene sequence: CDR1 MGHRA, CDR2 YSYEKL. With V trimmed by 2 bases and J by 4 bases, 4 bases remained unmatched.

This clone showed up just a few times. The chain joins TRBV11-2 to TRBJ1-1, with D unresolved. CDR3 length: 15 residues. Trimming removed 0 bases at V and 0 bases at J, with 8 bases between. Germline lookup yields CDR1 SGHAT and CDR2 FQNNGV. This CDR3 reads CASSLDGSMNTEAFF. CDR3 bases: TGTGCCAGCAGCTTAGATGGGAGCATGAACACTGAAGCTTTCTTT.

The chain links TRBV3-1 (or the pseudogene TRBV3-2) to TRBJ1-6; no firm D call. Trimming stripped 8 bases from V and 5 bases from J, with 10 bases between. The CDR3 is 13 amino acids. Germline V gene lookup returns CDR1 LGHDT and CDR2 YNNKEL (reference sequence). In DNA form, the CDR3 reads TGTGCCAGCGGTCGAGTGGATAATTCACCCCTCCACTTT. Its translation is CASGRVDNSPLHF.

The gene calls are TRBV29-1 and TRBJ2-5; 8 bases are shared with TRBD1. Germline V CDR1 and CDR2: SQVTM, ANQGSEA. Losses at the gene ends were 4 bases for V and 9 bases for J; bases not matched to a gene: 13. The length of the CDR3 is 14 residues. CDR3 nucleotides: TGCAGCGTTGCGGTGGACAGGGTAGGGTTGGCCCAGTACTTC. It codes for CSVAVDRVGLAQYF. The full variable domain, its missing parts supplied by reference TRBV29-1 and TRBJ2-5, is SAVISQKPSRDICQRGTSLTIQCQVDSQVTMMFWYRQQPGQSLTLIATANQGSEATYESGFVIDKFPISRPNLTFSTLTVSNMSPEDSSIYLCSVAVDRVGLAQYFGPGTRLLVL.

This clone was recorded only once. V usage is TRBV5-6 and J usage is TRBJ2-3; 7 nucleotides agree with TRBD2. Germline V gene sequence: CDR1 SGHDT, CDR2 YYEEEE. CDR3 size: 16 residues. V gave up 4 bases and J gave up 3 bases; unmatched junction bases: 11. The CDR3 DNA reads TGTGCCAGCAGCAACGCCCTGCGGGGGATGACAGATACGCAGTATTTT. It codes for CASSNALRGMTDTQYF.

This clone has a single count. The chain carries TRBV19 and TRBJ1-5, with D maybe TRBD1 (5 bases). Germline CDR1 and CDR2: LNHDA and SQIVND (reference sequence). The length of the CDR3 is 12 residues. The V end was cut by 10 bases, the J end by 4 bases, with 11 bases between. The CDR3 is CATRGGNQPQHF. Written as DNA, the CDR3 is TGTGCCACCCGGGGGGGGAATCAGCCCCAGCATTTT.

This clone was counted once. The J gene is TRBJ1-1, the V gene TRBV27; D remains ambiguous. The V end lost 2 bases, the J end lost 3 bases, and 10 bases lay between the germline ends. CDR1 MNHEY and CDR2 SMNVEV come from the germline V gene (reference sequence). This CDR3 is built from 14 residues. This CDR3 is CASSLMFPDTEAFF. DNA of the CDR3: TGTGCCAGCAGTTTAATGTTCCCGGACACTGAAGCTTTCTTT.

The chain joins TRBV3-1 (or the pseudogene TRBV3-2) to TRBJ1-1; D is perhaps TRBD1 (5 bases). Trimming took 4 bases from V and 1 from J, leaving 10 bases between them. The CDR3 is 14 residues long. Germline V gives CDR1 LGHDT, CDR2 YNNKEL (reference sequence). The CDR3 is CASSLGQPNTEAFF. In DNA form, the CDR3 reads TGTGCCAGCAGCCTCGGACAACCGAACACTGAAGCTTTCTTT.

There are a few counts of this clone. The V gene is TRBV19, the J gene TRBJ1-3, with a possible D match to TRBD1 (5 bases). The CDR3 is 14 amino acids. Trimming pared 5 bases from V and 2 bases from J, leaving 10 bases between. Per the germline V gene, CDR1 is LNHDA and CDR2 is SQIVND (reference sequence). The CDR3 DNA is TGTGCCAGTAGTCCCCCAGGGACTGGAAACACCATATATTTT. Translation: CASSPPGTGNTIYF.

The chain links TRBV5-1 to TRBJ1-2, with no clear D. CDR1 is SGHRS, CDR2 YFSETQ, per germline. V lost 3 bases and J 5 bases, leaving 11 bases between the germline ends. This CDR3 is 13 amino acids long. The CDR3 is CASSSTPGYGYTF. In nucleotides, the CDR3 is TGCGCCAGCAGCTCGACGCCCGGGTATGGCTACACCTTC.

This clone is a singleton in its sample. This sequence joins TRBV5-4 and TRBJ2-7, with 9 positions matching TRBD2. Germline CDR1 SGHNT, CDR2 YYREEE (reference sequence). The CDR3 is 16 residues long. The trim removed 0 bases at V and 2 bases at J, leaving 6 bases unmatched. CDR3 nucleotides: TGTGCCAGCAGCTTGGCCGGAGCTAGCGGGGCCTACGAGCAGTACTTC. Translation gives CASSLAGASGAYEQYF.

This clone was found a few times. V is TRBV9 and J is TRBJ2-7, with D perhaps TRBD1 (6 bases). The germline CDR1 and CDR2 sequences are SGDLS and YYNGEE. The CDR3 length is 15 residues. V lost 0 bases to trimming and J lost 3 bases, with 13 bases between them. The CDR3 region has the DNA TGTGCCAGCAGCGTAGACAGGGCCACCATCTACGAGCAGTACTTC. Protein: CASSVDRATIYEQYF.

The chain carries TRBV24-1 and TRBJ2-5; D is ambiguous. V shed 7 bases and J shed 1 base, with 6 bases lying between them. Germline loops: CDR1 KGHDR, CDR2 SFDVKD. This CDR3 has 12 residues. Here the CDR3 reads CATSNSQETQYF. The DNA of the CDR3 is TGTGCCACCAGCAATAGCCAAGAGACCCAGTACTTC.

V usage is TRBV15 and J usage is TRBJ2-5, with 7 bases lining up with TRBD1. The CDR3 extends over 15 amino acids. Germline trimming cut 2 bases from V and 5 bases from J; bases unmatched to any gene: 8. CDR1 and CDR2 from the germline V gene are LNHNV and YYDKDF (reference sequence). The chain's CDR3 is CATSRFEDRAETQYF. In DNA form, the CDR3 reads TGTGCCACCAGCAGATTCGAAGACAGGGCTGAGACCCAGTACTTC.

The chain has TRBV5-1 and TRBJ2-3; D is possibly TRBD2 (6 bases). Germline V gene sequence: CDR1 SGHRS, CDR2 YFSETQ. V was trimmed by 1 base and J by 1 base, leaving 13 bases between them. The CDR3 loop spans 16 amino acids. The CDR3 DNA follows: TGCGCCAGCAGCTTGTCGGGAGAAACTCGCACAGATACGCAGTATTTT. It is translated as CASSLSGETRTDTQYF. The whole variable domain, filled in from reference TRBV5-1 and TRBJ2-3, reads KAGVTQTPRYLIKTRGQQVTLSCSPISGHRSVSWYQQTPGQGLQFLFEYFSETQRNKGNFPGRFSGRQFSNSRSEMNVSTLELGDSALYLCASSLSGETRTDTQYFGPGTRLTVL.

This chain links TRBV23-1 with TRBJ1-3; D ambiguous. TRBV23-1 is filed as an ORF, its function uncertain. This CDR3 region has 15 residues. V shed 7 bases and J shed 0 bases, with 13 bases lying between them. DNA of the CDR3: TGCGCCAGCACCCCGACCCGGAGCTCTGGAAACACCATATATTTT. This codes for CASTPTRSSGNTIYF.

This rearrangement joins TRBV5-1 to TRBJ1-6; maybe TRBD1 (6 bases). Trimming took 0 bases from V and 0 from J, leaving 10 bases between them. Germline CDR1 reads SGHRS; CDR2 reads YFSETQ. The CDR3 has 17 residues. In nucleotides, the CDR3 is TGCGCCAGCAGCTTGGAGGGGGGGAGCTCCTATAATTCACCCCTCCACTTT. It yields the protein CASSLEGGSSYNSPLHF.

The count of this clone is one. This chain connects TRBV18 to TRBJ2-7; D is possibly TRBD2 (7 bases). V was cut by 3 bases and J by 2 bases, with 14 bases left in between. The CDR3 sequence is 15 residues long. The germline CDR1 and CDR2 sequences are KGHSH and LQKENI. The CDR3 DNA sequence: TGTGCCAGCTCACCGGGGGGGGCATTTACCTACGAGCAGTACTTC. Amino acid sequence: CASSPGGAFTYEQYF.

This chain links TRBV20-1 with TRBJ2-7; the D gene is possibly TRBD2 (5 bases). CDR3 size: 15 residues. The V end lost 3 bases, the J end lost 7 bases, and 22 bases lay between the germline ends. CDR1 and CDR2 (germline): DFQATT, SNEGSKA (reference sequence). The CDR3 nucleotides read TGCAGTGCTAGTCCCATCGGGATGCTGTCGGGGGAGCAGTACTTC. This gives the protein CSASPIGMLSGEQYF.

This chain joins TRBV6-2 or TRBV6-3 and TRBJ1-5, with 7 bases aligning to TRBD1. The CDR3 is made up of 15 amino acids. The trim removed 4 bases at V and 0 bases at J, leaving 3 bases unmatched. Germline V gene lookup returns CDR1 MNHEY and CDR2 SVGEGT. This CDR3 reads CASSSRDSSNQPQHF. CDR3 in DNA: TGTGCCAGCAGTTCCCGGGACAGTAGCAATCAGCCCCAGCATTTT.

This sequence joins TRBV2 and TRBJ1-2; D remains unclear. Germline V gene data show CDR1 as SNHLY and CDR2 as FYNNEI. This CDR3 has 11 amino acids. Trimming shortened V by 8 bases and J by 11 bases, and 15 bases separated the two germline ends. In nucleotides, the CDR3 is TGTGCCAGCTCGTACGACCGGAGTTACACCTTC. It translates to CASSYDRSYTF.

This rearrangement joins TRBV3-1 (or the pseudogene TRBV3-2) to TRBJ2-1; 9 bases line up with TRBD2. CDR1 is LGHDT and CDR2 is YNNKEL in the germline V gene (reference sequence). The CDR3 is 16 amino acids. V gave up 5 bases and J gave up 2 bases; unmatched junction bases: 7. In DNA, the CDR3 is TGTGCCAGCAGCTCGTTAGCGGGAGTCACCTACAATGAGCAGTTCTTC. This gives the protein CASSSLAGVTYNEQFF.